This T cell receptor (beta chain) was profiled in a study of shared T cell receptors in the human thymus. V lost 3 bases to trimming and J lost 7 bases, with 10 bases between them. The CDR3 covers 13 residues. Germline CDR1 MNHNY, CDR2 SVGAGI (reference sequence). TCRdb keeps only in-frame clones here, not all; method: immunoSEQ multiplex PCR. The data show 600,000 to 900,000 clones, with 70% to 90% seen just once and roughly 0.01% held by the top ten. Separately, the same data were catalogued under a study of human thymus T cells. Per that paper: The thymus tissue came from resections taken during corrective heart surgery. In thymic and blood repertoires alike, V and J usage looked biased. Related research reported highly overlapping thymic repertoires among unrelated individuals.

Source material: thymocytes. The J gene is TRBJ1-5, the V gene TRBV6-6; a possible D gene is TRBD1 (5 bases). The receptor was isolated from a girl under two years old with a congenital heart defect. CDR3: CASSYFRAQPQHF. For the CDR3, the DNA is TGTGCCAGCAGTTATTTCAGGGCCCAGCCCCAGCATTTT.